A single sample is the source of the 16 T cell receptor beta chains below, sequenced in a study of blood T cell repertoires in COVID-19 (dated by TCRdb to about 2020). The library was obtained by the immunoSEQ multiplex PCR assay. TCRdb carries this immuneACCESS record with in-frame sequences only. Its versions omit some clonotypes, under half of them owing to an unresolved V gene in the studies checked, with the rest unexplained. This sample lists 300,000 or so clones; about 83% were detected once. The ten most abundant clones make up 1.6% of the sample. Input material: peripheral blood. The receptors shown here come from a woman in her 50s with acute or convalescent COVID-19.

The chain carries TRBV5-8 and TRBJ1-4, with 10 bases lining up with TRBD1. The CDR3 length is 15 residues. Germline V gene data show CDR1 as SGHTS and CDR2 as YDEGEE. After removal of 0 bases from V and 5 bases from J, the junction contained 1 base not matched to a gene. The chain's CDR3 is CASSLGDRGNEKLFF. CDR3 DNA sequence: TGTGCCAGCAGCTTGGGGGACAGGGGAAATGAAAAACTGTTTTTT.

This chain joins TRBV5-1 and TRBJ1-6; TRBD1 matches at 8 bases. CDR1 is SGHRS, CDR2 YFSETQ, per germline. CDR3 length: 15 residues. Losses at the gene ends were 4 bases for V and 3 bases for J; bases not matched to a gene: 3. The CDR3 loop is CASSPGTGYNSPLHF. CDR3 DNA: TGCGCCAGCAGCCCGGGGACAGGCTATAATTCACCCCTCCACTTT.

The rearrangement uses TRBV19 and TRBJ2-7; 9 bases are a match to TRBD1. Germline loops: CDR1 LNHDA, CDR2 SQIVND (reference sequence). The V gene end was trimmed by 6 bases and the J gene end by 6 bases; junction bases not matched to a gene: 21. The CDR3 totals 18 residues. CDR3 in amino acids: CASSPRDREARPDLEQYF. In DNA form, the CDR3 reads TGTGCCAGTAGCCCCCGGGACAGGGAAGCACGCCCAGACCTCGAGCAGTACTTC.

The J gene is TRBJ1-1, the V gene TRBV4-1, with 9 positions matching TRBD1. The germline CDR1 and CDR2 sequences are MGHRA and YSYEKL. V shed 4 bases, J shed 3 bases, and the junction held 6 bases outside the gene matches. CDR3 size: 15 residues. CDR3 amino acids: CASSPGWTGDTEAFF. The CDR3 DNA sequence: TGCGCCAGCAGCCCCGGGTGGACAGGGGACACTGAAGCTTTCTTT.

In its sample, this clone was seen a few times. This chain links TRBV4-3 with TRBJ2-7; a possible D gene is TRBD2 (5 bases). CDR3 length: 16 amino acids. V shed 0 bases and J shed 0 bases, with 12 bases lying between them. Germline V lookup: CDR1 LGHNA, CDR2 YSLEER. As DNA, the CDR3 is TGCGCCAGCAGCCAAGATCCCGGCGGAGGCTCCTACGAGCAGTACTTC. This gives the protein CASSQDPGGGSYEQYF.

The chain recombines TRBV6-5 with TRBJ2-4; TRBD1 matches 9 bases. CDR3 size: 15 residues. CDR1 and CDR2 from the germline V gene are MNHEY and SVGAGI. J was trimmed by 7 bases and V by 4 bases; bases with no gene match: 8. DNA of the CDR3: TGTGCCAGCAGTTTCTTACAGGGGGCCTTGAACATTCAGTACTTC. Translating gives CASSFLQGALNIQYF.

J is TRBJ2-3 and V is TRBV19; D may be TRBD2 (5 bases). Trimming pared 5 bases from V and 0 bases from J, leaving 9 bases between. Germline V CDR1 and CDR2: LNHDA, SQIVND (reference sequence). The CDR3 has 14 residues. The CDR3 region is CASSRRASTDTQYF. The DNA of the CDR3 is TGTGCCAGTAGTCGGCGGGCGAGCACAGATACGCAGTATTTT.

The V and J genes are TRBV27 and TRBJ2-1, with a weak D call TRBD2 (6 bases). CDR1 and CDR2 (germline): MNHEY, SMNVEV (reference sequence). The CDR3 is 15 amino acids. V lost 7 bases to trimming and J lost 4 bases, with 17 bases between them. Here the CDR3 DNA reads TGTGCCAGCACCTTGGCGCGGGACGAGTACAATGAGCAGTTCTTC. This sequence encodes CASTLARDEYNEQFF.

The CDR3 loop reads CASSPQEVGWNEQFF. The CDR3 DNA follows: TGTGCCAGCTCACCTCAGGAAGTAGGATGGAATGAGCAGTTCTTC. The chain combines TRBV18 with TRBJ2-1, with no clear D. Germline values: CDR1 KGHSH, CDR2 LQKENI. CDR3 length equals 15 residues. V was trimmed by 3 bases and J by 7 bases, leaving 16 bases between them. The entire variable domain, with the rest obtained from reference TRBV18 and TRBJ2-1, is as follows: NAGVMQNPRHLVRRRGQEARLRCSPMKGHSHVYWYRQLPEEGLKFMVYLQKENIIDESGMPKERFSAEFPKEGPSILRIQQVVRGDSAAYFCASSPQEVGWNEQFFGPGTRLTVL.

V is TRBV2 and J is TRBJ1-1; D remains ambiguous. This CDR3 contains 13 residues. In germline, CDR1 is SNHLY, CDR2 FYNNEI. Trimming left V 8 bases short and J 1 base short, with 11 bases between. DNA for the CDR3: TGTGCCAGCCGGTTACCTCAGAACACTGAAGCTTTCTTT. Translation: CASRLPQNTEAFF.

A note on this clone: Other DNA sequences in this specimen translate into the identical CDR3. This chain connects TRBV19 to TRBJ2-1, with TRBD1 identical over 7 bases. There are 16 residues in the CDR3. J lost 0 bases, V lost 4 bases, and 6 bases had no gene match. Germline loops: CDR1 LNHDA, CDR2 SQIVND (reference sequence). CDR3 bases: TGTGCCAGTAGTAGGGACAGACGGAGCTCCTACAATGAGCAGTTCTTC. Translation: CASSRDRRSSYNEQFF.

V is TRBV5-1 and J is TRBJ2-7, with D perhaps TRBD2 (6 bases). The V gene's germline CDR1 is SGHRS and CDR2 YFSETQ. The V and J ends lost 4 bases and 0 bases respectively, with 8 bases between them. CDR3 size: 13 residues. This chain's CDR3 is CASSAGISYEQYF. In nucleotides, the CDR3 is TGCGCCAGCAGCGCGGGAATCTCCTACGAGCAGTACTTC.

The J gene is TRBJ2-1, the V gene TRBV28, with D possibly matching TRBD1 (6 bases). CDR1 and CDR2 (germline): MDHEN, SYDVKM. The CDR3 has 16 amino acids. V was clipped by 6 bases and J by 8 bases, with 23 bases between them. The CDR3 nucleotides read TGTGCCAGCAGCCTAGACCCCAGGGGCCGAAACGATGAGCAGTTCTTC. Translation: CASSLDPRGRNDEQFF.

This clone was counted between two and nine times. The rearrangement links TRBV7-2 to TRBJ2-3; 8 bases match TRBD2. The V segment lost 4 bases and the J segment 6 bases; nucleotides outside the gene matches: 9. This CDR3 has 15 amino acids. Germline CDR1 reads SGHTA; CDR2 reads FQGNSA. The DNA of the CDR3 is TGTGCCAGCAGCTGGTGGACTAGCTCAGGGGATACGCAGTATTTT. This codes for CASSWWTSSGDTQYF.

This chain joins TRBV24-1 and TRBJ2-1; 7 bases line up with TRBD2. Germline assignment: CDR1 KGHDR and CDR2 SFDVKD. The CDR3 extends over 15 amino acids. V shed 3 bases and J 5 bases; nucleotides not matched to a gene: 6. CDR3 coding DNA: TGTGCCACCAGTGATGCTCGACTAGCAAACAATGAGCAGTTCTTC. Its protein is CATSDARLANNEQFF.

The chain recombines TRBV6-5 with TRBJ2-7, with 8 bases matching TRBD2. V was pared by 5 bases and J by 3 bases, with 6 bases of the junction left unmatched. Looked up from germline, CDR1 is MNHEY and CDR2 is SVGAGI. The CDR3 spans 14 residues. CDR3 in amino acids: CASSPRTSFYEQYF. The CDR3 bases are TGTGCCAGCAGTCCCAGGACTAGCTTCTACGAGCAGTACTTC.